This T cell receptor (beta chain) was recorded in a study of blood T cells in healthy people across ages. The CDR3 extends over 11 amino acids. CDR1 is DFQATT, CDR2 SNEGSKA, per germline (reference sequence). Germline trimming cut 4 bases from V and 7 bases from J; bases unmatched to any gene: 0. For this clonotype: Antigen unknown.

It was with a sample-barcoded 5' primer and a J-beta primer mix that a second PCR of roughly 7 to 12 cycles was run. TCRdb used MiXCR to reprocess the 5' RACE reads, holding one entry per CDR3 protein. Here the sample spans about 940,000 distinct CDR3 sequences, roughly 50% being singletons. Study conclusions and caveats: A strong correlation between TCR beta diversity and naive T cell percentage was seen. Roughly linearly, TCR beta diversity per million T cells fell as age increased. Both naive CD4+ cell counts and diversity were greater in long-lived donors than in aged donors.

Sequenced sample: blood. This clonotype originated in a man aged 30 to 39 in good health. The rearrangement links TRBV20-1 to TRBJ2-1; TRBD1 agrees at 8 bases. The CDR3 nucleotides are TGCAGTGCTAACAGGGGGAATGAGCAGTTCTTC. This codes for CSANRGNEQFF.